This TCR beta chain was found in a study of T cells after yellow fever vaccination. 5'RACE template switching produced TCR cDNA carrying a universal primer site and UMIs. MiXCR was run by TCRdb on the 5' RACE reads, yielding one entry per CDR3 protein. Seen here are 300,000 to 450,000 distinct CDR3 sequences, roughly 6.2% observed once, and the top ten hold approximately 16%. This clonotype was found many times. Sequencing used PBMCs, obtained 5 days after the yellow fever booster vaccination. The origin of this receptor is a man younger than 40 who received the YFV17D yellow fever vaccine.

The CDR3 nucleotides read TGTGCCAGCAGCATTGACTCAGCCTACGAGCAGTACTTC. Amino acid sequence: CASSIDSAYEQYF. This sequence joins TRBV11-3 and TRBJ2-7; D is unresolved. CDR1 SGHNT and CDR2 YENEEA come from the germline V gene. V lost 5 bases and J lost 2, with 10 bases in between. This CDR3 is built from 13 residues. Supplemented by reference TRBV11-3 and TRBJ2-7, the full variable domain reads EAGVVQSPRYKIIEKKQPVAFWCNPISGHNTLYWYLQNLGQGPELLIRYENEEAVDDSQLPKDRFSAERLKGVDSTLKIQPAELGDSAVYLCASSIDSAYEQYFGPGTRLTVT.